The 25 T cell receptor beta chains reported below all come from one sample, sequenced in a study of Graves' ophthalmopathy and Graves' hyperthyroidism. Amplification targeted the TCR beta CDR3 regions, with RNA transcripts as the source material. The first-round RT-PCR employed HTBI primers together with the Qiagen OneStep RT-PCR kit. A multiplex PCR was then performed as the second round. TCRdb re-called the multiplex PCR reads with MiXCR, one entry per CDR3 protein. The sample has under 350,000 distinct CDR3 sequences, about a sixth seen once. Sequencing was carried out using peripheral blood. The source is an adult man with Graves' ophthalmopathy.

Worth noting for this clonotype: Since the CDR3 does not end with the conserved phenylalanine or tryptophan, this likely comes from a read error. The limits of the CDR3 on the DNA are not certain, so only TCRdb's listed CDR3 is given. This chain links TRBV20-1 with TRBJ1-2. The CDR3 is made up of 12 amino acids, end residues included. Germline V gives CDR1 DFQATT, CDR2 SNEGSKA (reference sequence). The CDR3: CSARLGGGGDYI.

Ten or more counts support this clonotype. V usage is TRBV29-1 and J usage is TRBJ1-1; TRBD1 is a possible D gene (6 bases). V was pared by 7 bases and J by 1 base, with 16 bases between. From germline, CDR1 is SQVTM and CDR2 ANQGSEA. The CDR3 runs to 14 residues. CDR3 sequence reads: CSASGSTGNTEAFF. CDR3 DNA sequence: TGCAGCGCTTCAGGCTCGACAGGGAACACTGAAGCTTTCTTT.

In its sample, this clonotype was seen many times. The V call is TRBV4-1, the J call TRBJ1-1; D is unresolved. This CDR3 region has 18 residues. Germline V gene data show CDR1 as MGHRA and CDR2 as YSYEKL. Trimming pared 1 base from V and 2 bases from J, leaving 20 bases between. CDR3 residues: CASSQVAPGGVENTEAFF. In nucleotides, the CDR3 is TGCGCCAGCAGCCAAGTCGCGCCCGGTGGGGTGGAAAACACTGAAGCTTTCTTT.

The table lists this clonotype with many counts. The rearrangement uses TRBV6-6 and TRBJ2-5; D could derive from TRBD1 or TRBD2 (5 bases each). CDR1 and CDR2 (germline): MNHNY, SVGAGI (reference sequence). Trimming left V 2 bases short and J 0 bases short, with 13 bases between. The CDR3 runs to 16 residues. This CDR3 is CASSYGDGMYQETQYF. The CDR3 coding sequence is TGTGCCAGCAGTTACGGGGACGGGATGTACCAAGAGACCCAGTACTTC.

A word on this clonotype: This may be a read error, as it is one base from a much larger clone. The chain employs TRBV5-4 and TRBJ2-5, with 11 bases lining up with TRBD1. CDR1 SGHNT and CDR2 YYREEE come from the germline V gene (reference sequence). The CDR3 length is 16 residues. This CDR3 reads CVSGHLRTGGLETQYF. The CDR3 DNA sequence: TGTGTCAGCGGCCATCTCAGGACAGGGGGCTTGGAGACCCAGTACTTC.

The chain carries TRBV5-1 and TRBJ2-7; 8 nucleotides match TRBD1. The CDR3 sequence is 14 residues long. The J segment lost 7 bases and the V segment lost 0 bases, leaving 6 bases of the junction unmatched. CDR1 SGHRS and CDR2 YFSETQ come from the germline V gene. The CDR3 loop reads CASSLESRGPEQYF. The CDR3 coding sequence is TGCGCCAGCAGCTTGGAATCCAGGGGGCCTGAGCAGTACTTC.

This clonotype was seen many times. The chain employs TRBV20-1 and TRBJ1-1; D gene unclear. Germline assignment: CDR1 DFQATT and CDR2 SNEGSKA (reference sequence). V lost 0 bases to trimming and J lost 5 bases, with 16 bases between them. The length of the CDR3 is 15 residues. In nucleotides, the CDR3 is TGCAGTGCTAGAGATATACGGGCCGGGGTGACTGAAGCTTTCTTT. Translation gives CSARDIRAGVTEAFF.

This clonotype has at least ten counts. The chain's CDR3 is CASSLGGTGAFF. CDR3 nucleotide sequence: TGTGCCAGCAGTTTAGGGGGAACGGGGGCTTTCTTT. The chain couples TRBV12-3 or TRBV12-4 to TRBJ1-1; D is unresolved. With 1 base removed from V and 11 bases from J, the gap between germline ends came to 11 bases. The CDR3 length is 12 residues.

The CDR3 loop is CASTRGGMSGANVLTF. In nucleotides, the CDR3 is TGTGCCAGCACCCGCGGGGGAATGTCTGGGGCCAACGTCCTGACTTTC. This chain links TRBV28 with TRBJ2-6; 7 nucleotides match TRBD2. Germline V gene lookup returns CDR1 MDHEN and CDR2 SYDVKM. This CDR3 region has 16 residues. The V gene end was trimmed by 7 bases and the J gene end by 1 base; junction bases not matched to a gene: 7.

This clonotype was seen ten or more times. V is TRBV19 and J is TRBJ1-2, with 8 bases identical to TRBD1. Germline V gene sequence: CDR1 LNHDA, CDR2 SQIVND (reference sequence). The CDR3 extends over 15 amino acids. J lost 2 bases, V lost 5 bases, and 7 bases had no gene match. The CDR3 spells CASSSGTGRNYGYTF. The CDR3 DNA reads as TGTGCCAGTAGTTCAGGGACAGGTCGAAACTATGGCTACACCTTC.

There are many counts of this clonotype. V and J are TRBV20-1 and TRBJ2-5, with TRBD2 matching over 7 bases. The germline V gene has CDR1 DFQATT and CDR2 SNEGSKA (reference sequence). The length of the CDR3 is 12 residues. V trimming: 5 bases; J trimming: 5 bases; junction bases outside the gene matches: 5. The DNA for the CDR3 is TGCAGTGCTCCCAGCGGGAAGGAGACCCAGTACTTC. Residues: CSAPSGKETQYF.

The sample holds many counts of this clonotype. This chain links TRBV6-5 with TRBJ1-4; maybe TRBD1 (6 bases). Germline assignment: CDR1 MNHEY and CDR2 SVGAGI. V shed 3 bases and J shed 3 bases, with 11 bases lying between them. The CDR3 has 15 amino acids. DNA of the CDR3: TGTGCCAGCAGTTATACACAGGGAGCTAATGAAAAACTGTTTTTT. Translated, it gives CASSYTQGANEKLFF.

Many counts were recorded for this clonotype. The DNA of the CDR3 is TGTGCCAGCAGCTGGGACACCGGACGGACCCAGTACTTC. Its translation is CASSWDTGRTQYF. The chain carries TRBV11-3 and TRBJ2-5; a weak D match, TRBD1 (6 bases). This CDR3 region has 13 residues. Deletions cut 4 bases from V and 7 bases from J, with 13 bases between. The germline CDR1 and CDR2 sequences are SGHNT and YENEEA.

This clonotype was counted many times. The gene calls are TRBV7-3 and TRBJ2-6; 10 bases are shared with TRBD1. The CDR3 is made up of 17 amino acids. Trimming cost V 5 bases and J 0 bases; bases outside gene matches: 4. From germline, CDR1 is SGHTA and CDR2 FQGTGA. The CDR3 DNA follows: TGTGCCAGCAGCCCTGGACAGGGGGGCTCTGGGGCCAACGTCCTGACTTTC. Protein sequence: CASSPGQGGSGANVLTF. Drawing the rest from reference TRBV7-3 and TRBJ2-6, the complete variable domain is GAGVSQTPSNKVTEKGKYVELRCDPISGHTALYWYRQSLGQGPEFLIYFQGTGAADDSGLPNDRFFAVRPEGSVSTLKIQRTERGDSAVYLCASSPGQGGSGANVLTFGAGSRLTVL.

The chain is built from TRBV6-1 and TRBJ1-1; possible D gene TRBD1, 6 bases. CDR3 size: 13 residues. Germline V gene sequence: CDR1 MNHNS, CDR2 SASEGT. Trimming took off 6 bases at V and 3 bases at J, with 11 bases between the two ends. This CDR3 is CASRAYRDTEAFF. The CDR3 nucleotides read TGTGCCAGCAGGGCATACAGGGACACTGAAGCTTTCTTT.

This clonotype was counted many times. The chain couples TRBV29-1 to TRBJ2-5; D not certain. Germline-derived CDR1 and CDR2 are SQVTM and ANQGSEA. V lost 2 bases and J lost 5, with 12 bases in between. The CDR3 contains 13 residues. The CDR3 reads CSVEWMGGETQYF. For the CDR3, the DNA is TGCAGCGTTGAATGGATGGGTGGGGAGACCCAGTACTTC. The full variable domain, with the rest looked up from reference TRBV29-1 and TRBJ2-5, is SAVISQKPSRDICQRGTSLTIQCQVDSQVTMMFWYRQQPGQSLTLIATANQGSEATYESGFVIDKFPISRPNLTFSTLTVSNMSPEDSSIYLCSVEWMGGETQYFGPGTRLLVL.

This chain connects TRBV7-2 to TRBJ2-2, with 8 bases aligning to TRBD2. This CDR3 comprises 15 residues. Germline V gene lookup returns CDR1 SGHTA and CDR2 FQGNSA. The V gene end was trimmed by 5 bases and the J gene end by 1 base; junction bases not matched to a gene: 3. The CDR3 region is CASSPTSVNTGELFF. CDR3 coding DNA: TGTGCCAGCAGCCCGACTAGCGTGAACACCGGGGAGCTGTTTTTT.

This clonotype was observed at least ten times. The chain is built from TRBV4-3 and TRBJ1-5; perhaps TRBD1 as D (6 bases). There are 14 residues in the CDR3. Germline V gene lookup returns CDR1 LGHNA and CDR2 YSLEER. Deletions cut 2 bases from V and 7 bases from J, with 12 bases between. This CDR3 is CASSQTGFEQPQHF. The CDR3 nucleotides are TGCGCCAGCAGCCAAACAGGGTTTGAGCAGCCCCAGCATTTT.

The V call is TRBV27, the J call TRBJ2-7; D remains ambiguous. V was pared by 1 base and J by 4 bases, with 14 bases between. This CDR3 spans 15 amino acids. Germline-derived CDR1 and CDR2 are MNHEY and SMNVEV (reference sequence). CDR3 nucleotides: TGTGCCAGCAGTTTATTCCGGACCCCCGGGTACGAGCAGTACTTC. It translates to CASSLFRTPGYEQYF.

This clonotype was observed at least ten times. The V gene is TRBV6-1, the J gene TRBJ2-2; TRBD2 matches 14 bases. The germline V gene has CDR1 MNHNS and CDR2 SASEGT. V was clipped by 5 bases and J by 5 bases; unmatched bases: 4. The length of the CDR3 is 16 residues. CDR3 sequence (DNA): TGTGCCAGCAGTAAGGGACTAGCGGGAGTAACCGGGGAGCTGTTTTTT. Its protein product is CASSKGLAGVTGELFF.

The sample holds many counts of this clonotype. V usage is TRBV19 and J usage is TRBJ2-2; D is ambiguous. There are 14 residues in the CDR3. V was cut by 5 bases and J by 1 base, with 8 bases left in between. Germline V gene data show CDR1 as LNHDA and CDR2 as SQIVND (reference sequence). CDR3 bases: TGTGCCAGTAGTCTGGTGGAGAACACCGGGGAGCTGTTTTTT. Amino acids: CASSLVENTGELFF.

V is TRBV12-3 or TRBV12-4 and J is TRBJ1-2, with D possibly matching TRBD1 (6 bases). V lost 3 bases and J 1 base, leaving 9 bases between the germline ends. The CDR3 has 14 residues. CDR3 sequence (DNA): TGTGCCAGCAGTTTTCTAGGGGGTAACTATGGCTACACCTTC. Its translation is CASSFLGGNYGYTF.

This clonotype has at least ten counts. The J gene is TRBJ2-7, the V gene TRBV6-2 or TRBV6-3; D might be TRBD2 (6 bases). The V end was cut by 4 bases, the J end by 6 bases, with 16 bases between. CDR1 is MNHEY and CDR2 is SVGEGT in the germline V gene. The CDR3 is 14 residues long. The CDR3 region is CASSSAGRGGEQYF. In DNA form, the CDR3 reads TGTGCCAGCAGTTCGGCGGGACGGGGAGGCGAGCAGTACTTC.

This clonotype has a count of ten or more. The J gene is TRBJ1-2, the V gene TRBV19; 8 positions agree with TRBD1. The V and J ends lost 4 bases and 8 bases, in that order; junction bases with no gene match: 0. The CDR3 runs 11 residues. Germline assignment: CDR1 LNHDA and CDR2 SQIVND (reference sequence). The CDR3 region is CASSTGGGYTF. The CDR3 DNA reads TGTGCCAGTAGTACAGGGGGCGGCTACACCTTC. Looking up the rest from reference TRBV19 and TRBJ1-2 gives the full variable domain: DGGITQSPKYLFRKEGQNVTLSCEQNLNHDAMYWYRQDPGQGLRLIYYSQIVNDFQKGDIAEGYSVSREKKESFPLTVTSAQKNPTAFYLCASSTGGGYTFGSGTRLTVV.

In its sample, this clonotype was seen many times. V usage is TRBV30 and J usage is TRBJ2-5; a possible D gene is TRBD1 (6 bases). CDR1 and CDR2 from the germline V gene are GTSNPN and SVGIG (reference sequence). The CDR3 has 12 residues. Trimming pared 7 bases from V and 4 bases from J, leaving 13 bases between. The CDR3 DNA reads TGTGCCTCCGGACAGTATCGAGAGACCCAGTACTTC. It is translated as CASGQYRETQYF.